This entry is about one T cell receptor (beta chain). Its matching antigen is unknown. Sequenced by immunoSEQ multiplex PCR; TCRdb stores in-frame clones only, minus some. Of about 25,000 clones in the sample, 87% were seen once. The sample comes from a study of lymphopenia after photon versus proton radiotherapy. Study findings and constraints: Post-nadir TCR diversity decline inversely tracked overall survival among those who died. Under photons, naive T cells and diversity fell while effector/memory populations rose. After the lymphocyte nadir, photon-treated repertoires showed oligoclonal expansion, especially of CD8+ Temra cells. Survival link was tested only in deceased patients; proton benefit remains a possibility.

The CDR3 totals 15 residues. Unmatched junction bases numbered 4, after V lost 3 bases and J lost 1 base. CDR1 and CDR2 (germline): SGHTS, YDEGEE. This sequence joins TRBV5-8 and TRBJ2-3; TRBD1 matches at 8 bases. Here the sequenced sample was peripheral blood, taken from a patient treated with photon-based radiotherapy. The receptor comes from a middle-aged man with gastric cancer. The CDR3 sequence is CASSYETGGTDTQYF. CDR3 nucleotide sequence: TGTGCCAGCAGCTATGAGACAGGGGGCACAGATACGCAGTATTTT. Full variable domain (outside the CDR3, taken from reference TRBV5-8 and TRBJ2-3): EAGVTQSPTHLIKTRGQQATLRCSPISGHTSVYWYQQALGLGLQFLLWYDEGEERNRGNFPPRFSGRQFPNYSSELNVNALELEDSALYLCASSYETGGTDTQYFGPGTRLTVL.